This entry lists 10 T cell receptor beta chains sequenced from one sample in a study of blood T cell repertoires in COVID-19. The data were produced by immunoSEQ multiplex PCR, yet TCRdb's version contains in-frame clones alone and is incomplete. The sample holds about 150,000 clones, 84% seen once. The sample comprised PBMCs or T cells enriched from blood (not recorded which). These receptor sequences come from a man in his fifties or sixties who had recovered from COVID-19.

The chain uses TRBV19 and TRBJ1-1; D unresolved. The CDR3 has 13 amino acids. V gave up 3 bases and J gave up 5 bases, with 10 bases separating them. Germline lookup yields CDR1 LNHDA and CDR2 SQIVND (reference sequence). As DNA, the CDR3 is TGTGCCAGTAGTATTATGGGGAGGACTGAAGCTTTCTTT. This sequence encodes CASSIMGRTEAFF. Based on the CDR3 plus reference TRBV19 and TRBJ1-1, the full variable domain is DGGITQSPKYLFRKEGQNVTLSCEQNLNHDAMYWYRQDPGQGLRLIYYSQIVNDFQKGDIAEGYSVSREKKESFPLTVTSAQKNPTAFYLCASSIMGRTEAFFGQGTRLTVV.

The sample holds many counts of this clone. The chain carries TRBV6-4 and TRBJ2-3; 11 nucleotides line up with TRBD2. Germline values: CDR1 MRHNA, CDR2 SNTAGT. The CDR3 extends over 15 amino acids. J lost 4 bases, V lost 3 bases, and 3 bases had no gene match. The DNA for the CDR3 is TGTGCCAGCAGTGAAACTAGCGGGGGTGCAGATACGCAGTATTTT. Translating it yields CASSETSGGADTQYF.

The rearrangement links TRBV19 to TRBJ2-2, with 12 bases identical to TRBD2. V lost 6 bases to trimming and J lost 3 bases; unmatched junction nucleotides: 5. This CDR3 spans 16 amino acids. Germline-derived CDR1 and CDR2 are LNHDA and SQIVND (reference sequence). The CDR3, as DNA: TGTGCCAGTAGAACGTGGACTAGCGGGGACACCGGGGAGCTGTTTTTT. This encodes CASRTWTSGDTGELFF.

The rearrangement joins TRBV19 to TRBJ2-1; 9 bases are shared with TRBD2. The trim removed 7 bases at V and 7 bases at J, leaving 14 bases unmatched. The CDR3 is 16 residues long. The germline V gene encodes CDR1 LNHDA and CDR2 SQIVND (reference sequence). In DNA, the CDR3 is TGTGCCAGTATAGGTAGTGTGTGGCGGGGGGGTAATGAGCAGTTCTTC. It codes for CASIGSVWRGGNEQFF.

The V call is TRBV7-6, the J call TRBJ1-3, with 7 bases matching TRBD1. The trim removed 4 bases at V and 9 bases at J, leaving 3 bases unmatched. Germline-derived CDR1 and CDR2 are SGHVS and FNYEAQ. CDR3 length equals 12 residues. As DNA, the CDR3 is TGTGCCAGCAGCTCTTCAGGGGGCACCATATATTTT. This translates into CASSSSGGTIYF.

This clone is a singleton in its sample. The chain uses TRBV7-2 and TRBJ1-3, with 8 bases fitting TRBD1. CDR1 and CDR2 from the germline V gene are SGHTA and FQGNSA. The CDR3 is 16 residues long. V trimming: 4 bases; J trimming: 5 bases; junction bases outside the gene matches: 10. This CDR3 reads CASSSPAQGARNTIYF. DNA for the CDR3: TGTGCCAGCAGCTCCCCGGCTCAGGGGGCCAGAAACACCATATATTTT.

The CDR3 protein is CASSGILGLAGGTDTQYF. Written as DNA, the CDR3 is TGCGCCAGCAGTGGCATTTTGGGACTAGCGGGGGGCACAGATACGCAGTATTTT. The chain carries TRBV10-2 and TRBJ2-3, with 14 positions matching TRBD2. The CDR3 sequence is 18 residues long. Germline loops: CDR1 WSHSY, CDR2 SAAADI. With 4 bases clipped from V and 1 base from J, the junction kept 7 bases outside the gene matches.

The chain links TRBV7-2 to TRBJ1-1, with a tentative D call TRBD1 (6 bases). Germline lookup yields CDR1 SGHTA and CDR2 FQGNSA. V dropped 1 base and J dropped 1 base, with 7 bases sitting between them. The CDR3 is made up of 14 amino acids. The CDR3 DNA reads as TGTGCCAGCAGCTTAGGGACAGAGAACACTGAAGCTTTCTTT. This gives the protein CASSLGTENTEAFF.

The V gene is TRBV5-1, the J gene TRBJ1-1; no clear D gene. CDR3 length equals 12 residues. From germline, CDR1 is SGHRS and CDR2 YFSETQ. Trimming removed 4 bases from V and 10 bases from J, with 14 bases in between. The CDR3 DNA reads as TGCGCCAGCAGCAACGATTTAGGAGGAGCTTTCTTT. This translates into CASSNDLGGAFF.

The rearrangement joins TRBV7-2 to TRBJ1-5; the D is unclear. With 4 bases removed from V and 0 bases from J, the gap between germline ends came to 7 bases. The CDR3 length is 14 residues. CDR1 SGHTA and CDR2 FQGNSA come from the germline V gene. In DNA, the CDR3 is TGTGCCAGCAGCTCATACAGTAGCAATCAGCCCCAGCATTTT. Protein product: CASSSYSSNQPQHF.